This T cell receptor (beta chain) appears in the sequencing data of a study of blood T cells in healthy people across ages. General study points: Unsorted PBMCs blocked a conclusive comparison of naive and antigen-experienced cells.

Next came a second PCR, run for 7 to 11 cycles, which used a sample-barcoded 5' primer along with a J-beta primer mix. Every cDNA molecule carried a tag from a template-switch adaptor bearing 12 random nucleotides. TCRdb ran MiXCR on the 5' RACE reads and lists one entry per CDR3 protein. The sample consists of 890,000 or so distinct CDR3 sequences, approximately 59% of them appearing once. This CDR3 is 16 amino acids long. CDR1 and CDR2 from the germline V gene are SEHNR and FQNEAQ (reference sequence). In regard to this clonotype: Its specificity is not known.

The sequencing sample was made of blood. The receptor comes from a man in his thirties or forties in good health. The V gene is TRBV7-9, the J gene TRBJ2-4, with 7 bases that match TRBD1. The J call is doubtful: the DNA matches TRBJ2-7 better. The CDR3 nucleotides are TGTGCCAGCAGCTTGGATAGGGGGCTTACTCGTGACGAGCAGTACTTC. Residues: CASSLDRGLTRDEQYF.